Detailed here is one T cell receptor beta chain. Its antigen is still unknown. The CDR3 is 16 amino acids. Losses at the gene ends were 3 bases for V and 6 bases for J; bases not matched to a gene: 9. Germline V gene data show CDR1 as KGHSH and CDR2 as LQKENI. Expressed TCRB transcripts were sequenced after all isolated RNA was converted to cDNA. Here immunoSEQ multiplex PCR was the method, and the copy in TCRdb shows in-frame clones only, minus some. Of 300,000 or so clones listed, about 13% are singletons. The sample originates from a study of beta chain features in type 1 diabetes. Study observations and caveats: There was a moderate but significant shortening of TCRB CDR3s in all four CD4+ subsets of Type 1 diabetes patients.

The rearrangement joins TRBV18 to TRBJ2-1; TRBD1 agrees at 9 bases. Sequences were obtained from naive CD4+ T cells from blood. This TCR was recovered from a woman under 30 with type 1 diabetes. CDR3 residues: CASSPFEGQGLNEQFF. In nucleotides, the CDR3 is TGTGCCAGCTCACCCTTTGAGGGACAGGGCCTCAATGAGCAGTTCTTC.